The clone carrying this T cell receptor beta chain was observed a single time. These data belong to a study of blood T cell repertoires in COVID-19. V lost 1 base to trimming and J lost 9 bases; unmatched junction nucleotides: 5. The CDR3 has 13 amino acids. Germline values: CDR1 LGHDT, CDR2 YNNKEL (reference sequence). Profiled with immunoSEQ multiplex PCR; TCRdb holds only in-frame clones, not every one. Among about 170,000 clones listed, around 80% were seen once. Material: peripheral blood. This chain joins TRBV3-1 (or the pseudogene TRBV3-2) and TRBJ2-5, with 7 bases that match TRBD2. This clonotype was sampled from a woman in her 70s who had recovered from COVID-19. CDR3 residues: CASSQVRGGAQYF. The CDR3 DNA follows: TGTGCCAGCAGCCAAGTGCGTGGGGGGGCCCAGTACTTC.